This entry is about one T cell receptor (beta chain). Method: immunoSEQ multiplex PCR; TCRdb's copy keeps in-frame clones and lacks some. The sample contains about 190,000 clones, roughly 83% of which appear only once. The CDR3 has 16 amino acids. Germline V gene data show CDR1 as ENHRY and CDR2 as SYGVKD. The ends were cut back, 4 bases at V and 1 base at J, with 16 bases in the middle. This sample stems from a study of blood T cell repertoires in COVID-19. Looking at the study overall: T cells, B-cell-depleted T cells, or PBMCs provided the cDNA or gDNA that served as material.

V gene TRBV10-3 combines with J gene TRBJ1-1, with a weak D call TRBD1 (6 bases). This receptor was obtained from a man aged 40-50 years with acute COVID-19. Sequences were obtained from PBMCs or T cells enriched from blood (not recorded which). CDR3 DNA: TGTGCCATCAGTGGGGGAGGGGGTTCGAGGAACACTGAAGCTTTCTTT. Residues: CAISGGGGSRNTEAFF.